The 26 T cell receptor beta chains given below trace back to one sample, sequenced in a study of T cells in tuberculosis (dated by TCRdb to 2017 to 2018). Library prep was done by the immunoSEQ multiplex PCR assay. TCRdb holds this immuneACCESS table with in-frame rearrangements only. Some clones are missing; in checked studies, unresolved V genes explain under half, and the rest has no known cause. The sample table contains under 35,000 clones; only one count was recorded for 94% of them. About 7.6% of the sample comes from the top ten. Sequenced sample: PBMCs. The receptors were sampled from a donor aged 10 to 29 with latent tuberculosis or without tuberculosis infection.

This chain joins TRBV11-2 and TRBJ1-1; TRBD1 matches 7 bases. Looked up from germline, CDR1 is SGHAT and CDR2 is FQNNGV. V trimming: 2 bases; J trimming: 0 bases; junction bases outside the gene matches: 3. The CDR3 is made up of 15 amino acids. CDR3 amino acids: CASSLRGQLNTEAFF. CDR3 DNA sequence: TGTGCCAGCAGCTTACGGGGACAGTTGAACACTGAAGCTTTCTTT.

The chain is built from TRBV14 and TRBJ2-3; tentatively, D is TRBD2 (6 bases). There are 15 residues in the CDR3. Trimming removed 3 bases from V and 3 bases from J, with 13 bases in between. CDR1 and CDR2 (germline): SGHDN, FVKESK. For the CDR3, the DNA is TGTGCCAGCAGCCAGCTAGCTGGGAGGACAGATACGCAGTATTTT. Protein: CASSQLAGRTDTQYF.

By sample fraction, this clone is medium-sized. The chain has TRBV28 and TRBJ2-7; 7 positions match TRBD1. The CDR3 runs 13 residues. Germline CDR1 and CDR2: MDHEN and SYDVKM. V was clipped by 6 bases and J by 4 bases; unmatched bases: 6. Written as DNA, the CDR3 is TGTGCCAGCAGCCACAGGGGACCGTACGAGCAGTACTTC. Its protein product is CASSHRGPYEQYF.

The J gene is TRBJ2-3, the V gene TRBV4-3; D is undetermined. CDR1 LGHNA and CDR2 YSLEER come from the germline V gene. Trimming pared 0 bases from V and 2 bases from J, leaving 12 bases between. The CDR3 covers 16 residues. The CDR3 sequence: CASSQDATGNTDTQYF. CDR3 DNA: TGCGCCAGCAGCCAAGATGCGACGGGTAACACAGATACGCAGTATTTT.

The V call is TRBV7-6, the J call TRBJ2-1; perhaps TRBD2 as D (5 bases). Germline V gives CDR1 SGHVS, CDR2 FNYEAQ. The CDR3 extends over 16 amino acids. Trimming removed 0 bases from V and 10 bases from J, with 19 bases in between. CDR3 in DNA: TGTGCCAGCAGCTTAGCGGCGGCGGACTCTACAGACGAGCAGTTCTTC. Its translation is CASSLAAADSTDEQFF.

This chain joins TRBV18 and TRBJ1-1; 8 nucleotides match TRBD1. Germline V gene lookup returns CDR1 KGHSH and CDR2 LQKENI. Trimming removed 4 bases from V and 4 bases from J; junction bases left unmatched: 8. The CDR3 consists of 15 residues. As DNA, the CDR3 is TGTGCCAGCTCACTGGGCAGGGGGCGCGGCACTGAAGCTTTCTTT. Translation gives CASSLGRGRGTEAFF.

The CDR3 region has the DNA TGTGCCAGCAGCGTGGACAGGACCGAAGCTTTCTTT. This encodes CASSVDRTEAFF. The chain links TRBV2 to TRBJ1-1; 7 positions match TRBD1. The trim removed 6 bases at V and 8 bases at J, leaving 6 bases unmatched. CDR1 is SNHLY and CDR2 is FYNNEI in the germline V gene. The CDR3 sequence is 12 residues long.

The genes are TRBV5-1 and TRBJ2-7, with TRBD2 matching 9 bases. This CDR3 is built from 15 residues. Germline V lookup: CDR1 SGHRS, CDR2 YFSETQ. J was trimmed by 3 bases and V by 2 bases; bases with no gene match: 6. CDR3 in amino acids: CASSFGGRANYEQYF. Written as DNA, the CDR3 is TGCGCCAGCAGCTTCGGCGGGAGGGCAAACTACGAGCAGTACTTC. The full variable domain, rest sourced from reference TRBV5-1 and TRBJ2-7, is KAGVTQTPRYLIKTRGQQVTLSCSPISGHRSVSWYQQTPGQGLQFLFEYFSETQRNKGNFPGRFSGRQFSNSRSEMNVSTLELGDSALYLCASSFGGRANYEQYFGPGTRLTVT.

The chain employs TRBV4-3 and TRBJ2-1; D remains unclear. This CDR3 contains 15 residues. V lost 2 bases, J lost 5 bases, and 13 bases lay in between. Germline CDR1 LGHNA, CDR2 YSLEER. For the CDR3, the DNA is TGCGCCAGCAGCCAATATGTGCAAGAGAACAATGAGCAGTTCTTC. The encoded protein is CASSQYVQENNEQFF.

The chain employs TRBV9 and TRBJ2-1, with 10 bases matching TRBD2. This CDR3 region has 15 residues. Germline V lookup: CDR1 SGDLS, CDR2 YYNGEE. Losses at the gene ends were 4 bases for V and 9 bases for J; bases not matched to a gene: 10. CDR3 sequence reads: CASSLLAGKLGEQFF. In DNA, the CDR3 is TGTGCCAGCAGCCTACTAGCGGGAAAGCTCGGTGAGCAGTTCTTC.

The DNA of the CDR3 is TGTGCCAGCAGCAAGCAAGCGGGAGGCTACGAGCAGTACTTC. Amino acids: CASSKQAGGYEQYF. The genes are TRBV11-3 and TRBJ2-7; 9 nucleotides align to TRBD2. The V gene's germline CDR1 is SGHNT and CDR2 YENEEA. J lost 3 bases, V lost 5 bases, and 5 bases had no gene match. This CDR3 spans 14 amino acids.

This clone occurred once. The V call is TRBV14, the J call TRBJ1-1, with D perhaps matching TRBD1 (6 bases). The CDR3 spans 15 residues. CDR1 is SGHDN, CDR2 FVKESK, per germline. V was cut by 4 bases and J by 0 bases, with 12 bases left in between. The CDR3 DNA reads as TGTGCCAGCAGCCCGTACAGGGCTTTGAACACTGAAGCTTTCTTT. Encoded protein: CASSPYRALNTEAFF. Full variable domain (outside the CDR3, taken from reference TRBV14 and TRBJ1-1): EAGVTQFPSHSVIEKGQTVTLRCDPISGHDNLYWYRRVMGKEIKFLLHFVKESKQDESGMPNNRFLAERTGGTYSTLKVQPAELEDSGVYFCASSPYRALNTEAFFGQGTRLTVV.

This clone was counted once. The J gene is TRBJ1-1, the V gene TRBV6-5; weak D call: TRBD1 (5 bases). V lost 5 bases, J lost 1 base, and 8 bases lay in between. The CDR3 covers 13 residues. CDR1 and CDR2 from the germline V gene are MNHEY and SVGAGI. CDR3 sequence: CASSRGGNTEAFF. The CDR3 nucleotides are TGTGCCAGCAGTAGGGGAGGGAACACTGAAGCTTTCTTT.

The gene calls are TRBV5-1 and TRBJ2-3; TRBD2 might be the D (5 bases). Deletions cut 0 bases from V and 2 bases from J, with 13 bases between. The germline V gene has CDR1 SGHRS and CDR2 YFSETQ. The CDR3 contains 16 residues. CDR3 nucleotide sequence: TGCGCCAGCAGCTTGGCCCTCGGACTTTACACAGATACGCAGTATTTT. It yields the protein CASSLALGLYTDTQYF.

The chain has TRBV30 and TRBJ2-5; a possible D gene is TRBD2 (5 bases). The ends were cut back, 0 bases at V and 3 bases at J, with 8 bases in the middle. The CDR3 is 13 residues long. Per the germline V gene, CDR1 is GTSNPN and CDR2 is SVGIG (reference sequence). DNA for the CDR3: TGTGCCTGGAGTGTACGGAGGAAAGAGACCCAGTACTTC. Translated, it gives CAWSVRRKETQYF.

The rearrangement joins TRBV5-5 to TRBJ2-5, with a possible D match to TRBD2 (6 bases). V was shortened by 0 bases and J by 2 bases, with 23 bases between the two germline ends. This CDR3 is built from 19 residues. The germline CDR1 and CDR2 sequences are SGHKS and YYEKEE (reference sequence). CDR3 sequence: CASSLGLANMGDIQETQYF. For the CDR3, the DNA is TGTGCCAGCAGCTTGGGGCTAGCGAATATGGGGGATATACAAGAGACCCAGTACTTC.

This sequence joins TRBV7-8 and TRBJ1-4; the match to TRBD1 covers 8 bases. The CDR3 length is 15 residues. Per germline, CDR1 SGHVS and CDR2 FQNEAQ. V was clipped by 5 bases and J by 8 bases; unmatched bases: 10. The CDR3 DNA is TGTGCCAGCAGCCAGCGGACAGGGACGAGAGAAAAACTGTTTTTT. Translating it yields CASSQRTGTREKLFF.

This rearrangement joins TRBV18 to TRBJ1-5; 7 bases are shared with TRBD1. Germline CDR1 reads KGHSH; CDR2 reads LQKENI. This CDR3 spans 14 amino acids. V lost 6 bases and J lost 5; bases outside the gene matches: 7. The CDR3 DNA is TGTGCCAGCTCCCTCGACAGGGCCGATCAGCCCCAGCATTTT. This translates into CASSLDRADQPQHF.

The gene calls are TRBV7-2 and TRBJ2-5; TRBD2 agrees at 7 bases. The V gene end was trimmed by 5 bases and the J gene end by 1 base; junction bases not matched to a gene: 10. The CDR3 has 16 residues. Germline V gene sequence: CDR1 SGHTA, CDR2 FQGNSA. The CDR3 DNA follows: TGTGCCAGCAGCCGGTCTAGCGGTCCCGGCCAAGAGACCCAGTACTTC. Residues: CASSRSSGPGQETQYF.

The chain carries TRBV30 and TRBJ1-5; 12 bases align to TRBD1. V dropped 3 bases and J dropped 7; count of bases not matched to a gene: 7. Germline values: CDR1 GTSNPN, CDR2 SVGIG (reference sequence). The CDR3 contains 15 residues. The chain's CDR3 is CAWRGQGAGKQPQHF. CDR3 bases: TGTGCCTGGAGGGGACAGGGGGCCGGAAAACAGCCCCAGCATTTT.

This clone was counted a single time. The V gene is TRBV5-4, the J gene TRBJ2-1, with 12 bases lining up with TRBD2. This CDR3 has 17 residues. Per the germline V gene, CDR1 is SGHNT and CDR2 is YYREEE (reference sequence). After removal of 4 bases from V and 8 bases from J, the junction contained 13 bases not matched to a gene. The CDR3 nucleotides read TGTGCCAGCAGCCCTGACCCTAGCGGGAGGGCCTTTGATGAGCAGTTCTTC. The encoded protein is CASSPDPSGRAFDEQFF. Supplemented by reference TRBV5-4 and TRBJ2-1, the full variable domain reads ETGVTQSPTHLIKTRGQQVTLRCSSQSGHNTVSWYQQALGQGPQFIFQYYREEENGRGNFPPRFSGLQFPNYSSELNVNALELDDSALYLCASSPDPSGRAFDEQFFGPGTRLTVL.

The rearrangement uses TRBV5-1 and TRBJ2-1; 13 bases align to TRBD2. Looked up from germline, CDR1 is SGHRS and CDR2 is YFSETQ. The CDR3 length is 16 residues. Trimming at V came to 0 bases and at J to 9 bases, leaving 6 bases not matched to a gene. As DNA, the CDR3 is TGCGCCAGCAGCTTGGGGACGACTAGCGGGAGGAGTGAGCAGTTCTTC. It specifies CASSLGTTSGRSEQFF.

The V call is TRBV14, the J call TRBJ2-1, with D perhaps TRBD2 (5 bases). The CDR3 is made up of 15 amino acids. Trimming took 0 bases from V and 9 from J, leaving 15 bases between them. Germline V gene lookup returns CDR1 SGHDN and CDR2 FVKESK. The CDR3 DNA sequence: TGTGCCAGCAGCCAAGATCGGGGAGTTGGGAGTGAGCAGTTCTTC. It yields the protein CASSQDRGVGSEQFF.

The CDR3 loop is CASYTGQGLLYGYTF. CDR3 sequence (DNA): TGTGCCAGCTATACGGGACAGGGACTTCTCTATGGCTACACCTTC. This chain uses TRBV6-1 with TRBJ1-2, with TRBD1 matching over 9 bases. In germline, CDR1 is MNHNS, CDR2 SASEGT. The CDR3 sequence is 15 residues long. J gave up 4 bases and V 8 bases, and 11 bases lay outside the gene matches.

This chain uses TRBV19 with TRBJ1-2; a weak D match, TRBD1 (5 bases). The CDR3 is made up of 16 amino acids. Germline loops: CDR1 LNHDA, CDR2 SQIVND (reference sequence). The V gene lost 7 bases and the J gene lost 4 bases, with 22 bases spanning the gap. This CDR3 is CASTGTVDKGIYGYTF. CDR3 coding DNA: TGTGCCAGTACTGGAACAGTGGACAAAGGGATCTATGGCTACACCTTC. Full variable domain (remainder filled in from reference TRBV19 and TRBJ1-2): DGGITQSPKYLFRKEGQNVTLSCEQNLNHDAMYWYRQDPGQGLRLIYYSQIVNDFQKGDIAEGYSVSREKKESFPLTVTSAQKNPTAFYLCASTGTVDKGIYGYTFGSGTRLTVV.

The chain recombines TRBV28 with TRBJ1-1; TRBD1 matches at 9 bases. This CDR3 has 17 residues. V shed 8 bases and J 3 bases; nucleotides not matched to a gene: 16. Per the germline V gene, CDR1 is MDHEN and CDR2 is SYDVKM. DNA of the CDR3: TGTGCCAGCGCAAGTCCGGGACAGGGAATGGGGGACACTGAAGCTTTCTTT. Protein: CASASPGQGMGDTEAFF.